This T cell receptor beta chain derives from a study of long-term antiretroviral therapy in people with HIV. Germline-derived CDR1 and CDR2 are SGHRS and YFSETQ. CDR3 length: 13 residues. V lost 4 bases and J lost 0, with 7 bases in between. This clone has just one count. This was the immunoSEQ v3.0 assay at survey level. The data were produced by immunoSEQ multiplex PCR, yet TCRdb's version contains in-frame clones alone and is incomplete. The sample lists just over 35,000 clones, approximately 94% occurring once. This clonotype originated in a woman aged 45-65 years with HIV. The sequencing used unsorted PBMCs, collected 4.1 years after starting antiretroviral therapy. The chain uses TRBV5-1 and TRBJ1-1; D is ambiguous. CDR3 in amino acids: CASSPVLNTEAFF. The DNA for the CDR3 is TGCGCCAGCAGCCCGGTGTTGAACACTGAAGCTTTCTTT.